This entry features one T cell receptor (beta chain) sequence. The antigen is undetermined. A single record per CDR3 protein comes from TCRdb applying MiXCR to the reads. The table lists 100,000 to 150,000 distinct CDR3 sequences, 32% of them singletons. This sample stems from a study of T cell repertoires in cytomegalovirus infection. The CDR3 length is 14 residues. With 6 bases clipped from V and 5 bases from J, the junction kept 9 bases outside the gene matches. Germline V gene lookup returns CDR1 SNHLY and CDR2 FYNNEI. The study, taken as a whole, reports: The study found HLA-C-restricted CMV-specific TCR beta clonotypes dominating the ex vivo response.

The V gene is TRBV2, the J gene TRBJ2-5; TRBD1 matches 7 bases. This clonotype was sampled from a human donor in good health (CMV status not recorded). Some clones in this sample may be carry-over from other donors' samples. This specimen was CD8+ T cells from cultured PBMCs, taken from culture after CMV antigen stimulation. Written as DNA, the CDR3 is TGTGCCAGCAGGCTGACAGGGCCCGCCGAGACCCAGTACTTC. It specifies CASRLTGPAETQYF.